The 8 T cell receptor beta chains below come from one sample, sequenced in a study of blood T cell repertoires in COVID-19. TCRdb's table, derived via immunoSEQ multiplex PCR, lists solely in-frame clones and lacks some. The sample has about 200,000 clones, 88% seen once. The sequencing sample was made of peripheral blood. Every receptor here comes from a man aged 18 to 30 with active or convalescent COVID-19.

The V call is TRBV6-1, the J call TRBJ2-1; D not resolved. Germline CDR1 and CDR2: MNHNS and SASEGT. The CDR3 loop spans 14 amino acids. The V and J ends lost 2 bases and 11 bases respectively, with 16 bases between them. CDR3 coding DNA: TGTGCCAGCAGTGAATCGGTTTCGGGTCGTCAGCAGTTCTTC. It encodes CASSESVSGRQQFF.

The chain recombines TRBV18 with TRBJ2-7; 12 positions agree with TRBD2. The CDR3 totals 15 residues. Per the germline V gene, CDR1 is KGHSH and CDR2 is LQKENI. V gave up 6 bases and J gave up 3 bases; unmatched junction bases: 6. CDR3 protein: CASSPPTSGGYEQYF. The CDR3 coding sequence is TGTGCCAGCTCCCCTCCGACTAGCGGGGGCTACGAGCAGTACTTC.

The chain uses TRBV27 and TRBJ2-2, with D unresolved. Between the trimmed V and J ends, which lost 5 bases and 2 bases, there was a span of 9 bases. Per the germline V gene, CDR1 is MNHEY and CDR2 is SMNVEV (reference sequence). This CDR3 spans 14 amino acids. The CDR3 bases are TGTGCCAGCAGTAGTACACCAAACACCGGGGAGCTGTTTTTT. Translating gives CASSSTPNTGELFF.

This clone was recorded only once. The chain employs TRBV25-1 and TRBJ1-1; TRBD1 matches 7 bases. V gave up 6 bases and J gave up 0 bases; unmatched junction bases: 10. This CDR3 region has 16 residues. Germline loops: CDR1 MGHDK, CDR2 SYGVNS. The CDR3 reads CASSQGDRYMNTEAFF. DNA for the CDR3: TGTGCCAGCAGCCAAGGGGACAGATACATGAACACTGAAGCTTTCTTT.

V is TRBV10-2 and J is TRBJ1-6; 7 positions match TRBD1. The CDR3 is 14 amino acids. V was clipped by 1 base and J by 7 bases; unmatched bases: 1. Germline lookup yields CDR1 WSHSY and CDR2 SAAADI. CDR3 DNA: TGCGCCAGCAGTGAGTTAGGGGGCAATTCACCCCTCCACTTT. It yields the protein CASSELGGNSPLHF.

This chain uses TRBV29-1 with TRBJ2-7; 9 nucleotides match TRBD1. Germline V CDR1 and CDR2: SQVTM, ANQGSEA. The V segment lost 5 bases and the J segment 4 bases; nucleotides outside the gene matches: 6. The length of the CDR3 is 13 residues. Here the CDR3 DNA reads TGCAGCGTTATTCACGACAGGGGGTACGAGCAGTACTTC. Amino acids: CSVIHDRGYEQYF.

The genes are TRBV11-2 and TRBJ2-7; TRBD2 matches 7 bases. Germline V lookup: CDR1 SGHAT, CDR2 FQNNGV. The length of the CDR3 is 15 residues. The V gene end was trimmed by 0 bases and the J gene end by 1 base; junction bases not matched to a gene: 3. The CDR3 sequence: CASSLEASGSYEQYF. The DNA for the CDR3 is TGTGCCAGCAGCTTAGAGGCTAGCGGATCCTACGAGCAGTACTTC.

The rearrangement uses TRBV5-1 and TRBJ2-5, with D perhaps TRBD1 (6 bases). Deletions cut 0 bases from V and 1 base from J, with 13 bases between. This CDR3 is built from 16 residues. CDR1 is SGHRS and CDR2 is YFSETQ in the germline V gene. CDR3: CASSLEGVESQETQYF. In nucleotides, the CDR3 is TGCGCCAGCAGCTTGGAGGGGGTCGAGAGCCAAGAGACCCAGTACTTC.